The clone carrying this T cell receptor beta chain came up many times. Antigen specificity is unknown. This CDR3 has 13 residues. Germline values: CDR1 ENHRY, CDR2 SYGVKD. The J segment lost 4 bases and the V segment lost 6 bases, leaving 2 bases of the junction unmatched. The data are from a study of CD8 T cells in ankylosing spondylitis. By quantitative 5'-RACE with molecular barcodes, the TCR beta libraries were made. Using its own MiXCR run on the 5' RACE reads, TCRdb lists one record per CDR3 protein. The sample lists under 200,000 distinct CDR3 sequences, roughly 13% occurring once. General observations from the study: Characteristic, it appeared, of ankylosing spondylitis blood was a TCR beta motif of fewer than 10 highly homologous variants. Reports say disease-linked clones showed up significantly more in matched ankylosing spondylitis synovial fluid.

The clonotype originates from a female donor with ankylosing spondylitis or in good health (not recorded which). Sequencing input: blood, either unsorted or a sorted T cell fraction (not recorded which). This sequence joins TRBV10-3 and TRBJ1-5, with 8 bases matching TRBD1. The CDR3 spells CAIRDRENQPQHF. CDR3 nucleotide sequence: TGTGCCATCAGGGACAGGGAGAATCAGCCCCAGCATTTT.